Below are 29 T cell receptor beta chains sequenced from a single sample in a study of monozygotic twins with cystic fibrosis (dated by TCRdb to the early 2020s). The library came from the immunoSEQ multiplex PCR assay. The source is immuneACCESS, and TCRdb retained only in-frame sequences with V and J called. Part of the clones is not carried over; for the studies checked, unresolved V genes explain less than half of this, and the remainder is unexplained. The sample yields around 27,000 clones; about nine tenths were counted once. The ten top clones hold 0.54% of the sample. Sequencing was performed on blood. Receptors originate from a girl aged 2-10 years with cystic fibrosis.

This clone was seen more than once but under ten times. V and J are TRBV10-3 and TRBJ2-7; D might be TRBD1 or TRBD2, each matching 6 bases. Trimming cost V 3 bases and J 4 bases, with 10 bases left between them. Germline CDR1 and CDR2: ENHRY and SYGVKD. This CDR3 comprises 13 residues. CDR3 in amino acids: CAISDRGLYEQYF. CDR3 DNA: TGTGCCATCAGTGACAGGGGACTTTACGAGCAGTACTTC.

This clone was seen a single time. The chain joins TRBV5-4 to TRBJ2-6; the D gene is possibly TRBD1 (6 bases). The V and J ends lost 0 bases and 0 bases respectively, with 16 bases between them. This CDR3 contains 19 residues. Germline V gives CDR1 SGHNT, CDR2 YYREEE (reference sequence). CDR3 region: CASSLVRGQFSSGANVLTF. The CDR3 DNA reads as TGTGCCAGCAGCTTGGTGAGGGGACAATTCTCCTCTGGGGCCAACGTCCTGACTTTC.

This clone was found a few times. The chain combines TRBV6-5 with TRBJ1-2; D remains unclear. Germline V gene lookup returns CDR1 MNHEY and CDR2 SVGAGI. The CDR3 spans 15 residues. Deletions cut 0 bases from V and 4 bases from J, with 12 bases between. CDR3 residues: CASSYSRSASYGYTF. CDR3 in DNA: TGTGCCAGCAGTTACTCGAGGTCAGCTAGCTATGGCTACACCTTC.

The rearrangement uses TRBV18 and TRBJ1-4; tentative D call: TRBD1 (5 bases). This CDR3 is 17 amino acids long. Germline V gives CDR1 KGHSH, CDR2 LQKENI. V shed 3 bases and J shed 7 bases, with 21 bases lying between them. The CDR3: CASSPTAGRAYGEKLFF. The DNA for the CDR3 is TGTGCCAGCTCACCGACAGCTGGCAGGGCCTATGGTGAAAAACTGTTTTTT.

This clone came up once. The V gene is TRBV13, the J gene TRBJ1-3; 9 nucleotides line up with TRBD1. This CDR3 is built from 15 residues. Germline CDR1 is PRHDT and CDR2 is FYEKMQ (reference sequence). Trimming at V came to 5 bases and at J to 7 bases, leaving 9 bases not matched to a gene. This chain's CDR3 is CASSPPGTGRNTIYF. CDR3 coding DNA: TGTGCCAGCAGCCCCCCCGGGACAGGGAGGAACACCATATATTTT. The entire variable domain, with the rest obtained from reference TRBV13 and TRBJ1-3, is as follows: AAGVIQSPRHLIKEKRETATLKCYPIPRHDTVYWYQQGPGQDPQFLISFYEKMQSDKGSIPDRFSAQQFSDYHSELNMSSLELGDSALYFCASSPPGTGRNTIYFGEGSWLTVV.

V and J are TRBV6-1 and TRBJ2-7; D unclear. The length of the CDR3 is 11 residues. Germline loops: CDR1 MNHNS, CDR2 SASEGT. Trimming took 3 bases from V and 7 from J, leaving 7 bases between them. The CDR3 here is CASSDLWEQYF. Here the CDR3 DNA reads TGTGCCAGCAGTGACCTCTGGGAGCAGTACTTC.

This clone came up a few times. The chain couples TRBV4-2 to TRBJ2-7; tentatively, D is TRBD2 (6 bases). This CDR3 is built from 15 residues. Germline CDR1 reads LGHNA; CDR2 reads YNFKEQ. V lost 4 bases to trimming and J lost 3 bases, with 16 bases between them. The CDR3 sequence: CASSPVWDSVYEQYF. CDR3 coding DNA: TGTGCCAGCAGCCCAGTTTGGGACTCTGTCTACGAGCAGTACTTC.

The chain links TRBV6-6 to TRBJ1-4, with unresolved D. CDR1 MNHNY and CDR2 SVGAGI come from the germline V gene (reference sequence). The CDR3 spans 14 residues. V was trimmed by 6 bases and J by 4 bases, leaving 12 bases between them. Written as DNA, the CDR3 is TGTGCCAGCAGACACCCCTCCAGTAATGAAAAACTGTTTTTT. Translated, it gives CASRHPSSNEKLFF.

The V and J genes are TRBV5-6 and TRBJ2-1, with 7 bases fitting TRBD2. The V gene end was trimmed by 0 bases and the J gene end by 4 bases; junction bases not matched to a gene: 7. The V gene's germline CDR1 is SGHDT and CDR2 YYEEEE. This CDR3 spans 16 amino acids. DNA for the CDR3: TGTGCCAGCAGCTTGGTAACGCGGGGGTTGTACAATGAGCAGTTCTTC. Translation gives CASSLVTRGLYNEQFF.

V is TRBV18 and J is TRBJ2-7, with 12 bases aligning to TRBD1. The V gene end was trimmed by 5 bases and the J gene end by 7 bases; junction bases not matched to a gene: 6. CDR1 KGHSH and CDR2 LQKENI come from the germline V gene. The CDR3 runs 14 residues. CDR3 region: CASSTGQGAREQYF. Here the CDR3 DNA reads TGTGCCAGCTCAACGGGACAGGGGGCGAGGGAGCAGTACTTC.

This chain connects TRBV6-5 to TRBJ2-3; 12 bases match TRBD2. The CDR3 runs 14 residues. V lost 0 bases and J lost 14; bases outside the gene matches: 6. The germline V gene has CDR1 MNHEY and CDR2 SVGAGI. DNA of the CDR3: TGTGCCAGCAGTTACTCGACTAGCGGGGGCCGCAGGTATTTT. This translates into CASSYSTSGGRRYF.

The V call is TRBV10-3, the J call TRBJ2-2; D is unclear. The CDR3 has 14 amino acids. CDR1 and CDR2 (germline): ENHRY, SYGVKD. The germline V and J ends were trimmed by 2 bases and 3 bases, with 7 bases remaining between them. DNA for the CDR3: TGTGCCATCAGTGAGCCACCGTACACCGGGGAGCTGTTTTTT. Its protein product is CAISEPPYTGELFF.

This clone was found a few times. The chain carries TRBV7-9 and TRBJ1-1; D remains unclear. There are 15 residues in the CDR3. V was shortened by 8 bases and J by 5 bases, with 21 bases between the two germline ends. Germline CDR1 is SEHNR and CDR2 is FQNEAQ (reference sequence). CDR3 bases: TGTGCCAGCGCAATGAGATGGGGAGGAGGGACTGAAGCTTTCTTT. Its protein product is CASAMRWGGGTEAFF.

This chain links TRBV11-2 with TRBJ1-6; maybe TRBD1 (6 bases). The V gene's germline CDR1 is SGHAT and CDR2 FQNNGV. V gave up 7 bases and J gave up 2 bases, with 12 bases separating them. The CDR3 length is 15 residues. The CDR3 DNA is TGTGCCAGCACCCGGGGGGCCACCTATAATTCACCCCTCCACTTT. Translating gives CASTRGATYNSPLHF.

V and J are TRBV15 and TRBJ1-2, with 8 bases identical to TRBD1. Germline V gene sequence: CDR1 LNHNV, CDR2 YYDKDF (reference sequence). The CDR3 consists of 15 residues. Trimming removed 4 bases from V and 8 bases from J; junction bases left unmatched: 12. Here the CDR3 reads CATSNERRGRGGYTF. CDR3 nucleotides: TGTGCCACCAGCAACGAGCGCAGGGGGCGAGGAGGCTACACCTTC.

V is TRBV5-4 and J is TRBJ2-7; maybe TRBD2 (5 bases). This CDR3 contains 16 residues. Germline CDR1 reads SGHNT; CDR2 reads YYREEE (reference sequence). V lost 5 bases and J lost 2, with 20 bases in between. This CDR3 is CASSSDGLALPYEQYF. CDR3 bases: TGTGCCAGCAGTTCGGACGGGCTAGCTCTACCCTACGAGCAGTACTTC. The full variable domain, with the rest looked up from reference TRBV5-4 and TRBJ2-7, is ETGVTQSPTHLIKTRGQQVTLRCSSQSGHNTVSWYQQALGQGPQFIFQYYREEENGRGNFPPRFSGLQFPNYSSELNVNALELDDSALYLCASSSDGLALPYEQYFGPGTRLTVT.

The V call is TRBV7-9, the J call TRBJ2-3, with D unresolved. Per the germline V gene, CDR1 is SEHNR and CDR2 is FQNEAQ (reference sequence). The CDR3 extends over 13 amino acids. Trimming pared 4 bases from V and 2 bases from J, leaving 7 bases between. CDR3 nucleotide sequence: TGTGCCAGCAGCTCTCCCCCCACAGATACGCAGTATTTT. This encodes CASSSPPTDTQYF.

This clone has a single count. This sequence joins TRBV18 and TRBJ2-2; D is ambiguous. The CDR3 extends over 17 amino acids. V lost 1 base to trimming and J lost 2 bases, with 14 bases between them. CDR1 and CDR2 from the germline V gene are KGHSH and LQKENI. CDR3: CASSPRPRTSNTGELFF. The DNA of the CDR3 is TGTGCCAGCTCACCACGGCCGCGAACCTCCAACACCGGGGAGCTGTTTTTT.

The rearrangement uses TRBV19 and TRBJ2-2; maybe TRBD1 (5 bases). CDR3 length: 13 residues. Trimming took off 4 bases at V and 6 bases at J, with 9 bases between the two ends. Germline-derived CDR1 and CDR2 are LNHDA and SQIVND (reference sequence). CDR3 coding DNA: TGTGCCAGTAGTAACAGGAGCCCCGGGGAGCTGTTTTTT. Translation: CASSNRSPGELFF. Complete variable domain (other parts from reference TRBV19 and TRBJ2-2): DGGITQSPKYLFRKEGQNVTLSCEQNLNHDAMYWYRQDPGQGLRLIYYSQIVNDFQKGDIAEGYSVSREKKESFPLTVTSAQKNPTAFYLCASSNRSPGELFFGEGSRLTVL.

The chain joins TRBV4-3 to TRBJ2-5; tentatively, D is TRBD1 or TRBD2 (5 bases each). The CDR3 is 16 residues long. Germline V gives CDR1 LGHNA, CDR2 YSLEER. Trimming removed 0 bases at V and 4 bases at J, with 15 bases between. In nucleotides, the CDR3 is TGCGCCAGCAGCCAAGATCGGGGCAGGGCAGGAGAGACCCAGTACTTC. Translation: CASSQDRGRAGETQYF.

The rearrangement links TRBV4-3 to TRBJ2-1, with 9 nucleotides matching TRBD2. CDR1 and CDR2 from the germline V gene are LGHNA and YSLEER. The CDR3 sequence is 17 residues long. Trimming removed 0 bases from V and 4 bases from J; junction bases left unmatched: 7. The CDR3 reads CASSQDWAGGLYNEQFF. DNA for the CDR3: TGCGCCAGCAGCCAAGATTGGGCGGGGGGGCTTTACAATGAGCAGTTCTTC.

V is TRBV9 and J is TRBJ2-6; D is unresolved. The germline CDR1 and CDR2 sequences are SGDLS and YYNGEE. The CDR3 runs to 18 residues. V shed 0 bases and J shed 0 bases, with 13 bases lying between them. CDR3 sequence reads: CASSVAPRISSGANVLTF. CDR3 DNA: TGTGCCAGCAGCGTAGCACCACGGATTAGCTCTGGGGCCAACGTCCTGACTTTC.

The V and J genes are TRBV2 and TRBJ2-5; TRBD2 is a possible D gene (5 bases). V lost 7 bases and J lost 5, with 11 bases in between. Germline V gives CDR1 SNHLY, CDR2 FYNNEI. The CDR3 is made up of 12 amino acids. In nucleotides, the CDR3 is TGTGCCAGCACCGCGGGTTTGGAGACCCAGTACTTC. It translates to CASTAGLETQYF. Filled out from reference TRBV2 and TRBJ2-5, the complete variable domain reads EPEVTQTPSHQVTQMGQEVILRCVPISNHLYFYWYRQILGQKVEFLVSFYNNEISEKSEIFDDQFSVERPDGSNFTLKIRSTKLEDSAMYFCASTAGLETQYFGPGTRLLVL.

This chain links TRBV30 with TRBJ1-1; tentatively, D is TRBD1 (6 bases). V was clipped by 1 base and J by 3 bases, with 21 bases between them. The CDR3 has 17 amino acids. From germline, CDR1 is GTSNPN and CDR2 SVGIG (reference sequence). This chain's CDR3 is CAWSGSRGGVRDTEAFF. The CDR3 DNA sequence: TGTGCCTGGAGTGGTAGCAGGGGCGGAGTGAGGGACACTGAAGCTTTCTTT. Using reference TRBV30 and TRBJ1-1 for the parts outside the CDR3, the full variable domain is SQTIHQWPATLVQPVGSPLSLECTVEGTSNPNLYWYRQAAGRGLQLLFYSVGIGQISSEVPQNLSASRPQDRQFILSSKKLLLSDSGFYLCAWSGSRGGVRDTEAFFGQGTRLTVV.

This clone is a singleton in its sample. The genes are TRBV6-6 and TRBJ2-3; tentative D call: TRBD2 (5 bases). Germline-derived CDR1 and CDR2 are MNHNY and SVGAGI (reference sequence). Trimming pared 0 bases from V and 3 bases from J, leaving 10 bases between. The CDR3 totals 15 residues. DNA for the CDR3: TGTGCCAGCAGTTACTCTGACCGACTAACAGATACGCAGTATTTT. Its translation is CASSYSDRLTDTQYF.

The chain couples TRBV19 to TRBJ1-5, with 10 bases lining up with TRBD1. Trimming cost V 3 bases and J 6 bases; bases outside gene matches: 2. CDR3 length: 14 amino acids. Germline V CDR1 and CDR2: LNHDA, SQIVND (reference sequence). CDR3 DNA: TGTGCCAGTAGTATGGGGGACAGGGGTCAGCCCCAGCATTTT. The encoded protein is CASSMGDRGQPQHF.

The chain has TRBV2 and TRBJ1-5; the D is unclear. Deletions cut 4 bases from V and 3 bases from J, with 7 bases between. Germline V gene data show CDR1 as SNHLY and CDR2 as FYNNEI. The CDR3 has 13 amino acids. The CDR3 loop reads CASSGQLNQPQHF. Written as DNA, the CDR3 is TGTGCCAGCAGTGGGCAGCTCAATCAGCCCCAGCATTTT. Full variable domain (rest looked up from reference TRBV2 and TRBJ1-5): EPEVTQTPSHQVTQMGQEVILRCVPISNHLYFYWYRQILGQKVEFLVSFYNNEISEKSEIFDDQFSVERPDGSNFTLKIRSTKLEDSAMYFCASSGQLNQPQHFGDGTRLSIL.

J is TRBJ2-1 and V is TRBV27; 10 bases match TRBD2. Per the germline V gene, CDR1 is MNHEY and CDR2 is SMNVEV (reference sequence). The trim removed 5 bases at V and 7 bases at J, leaving 11 bases unmatched. The CDR3 has 16 residues. This CDR3 is CASSPRLAGPFNEQFF. The CDR3 coding sequence is TGTGCCAGCAGTCCCAGACTAGCGGGTCCCTTTAATGAGCAGTTCTTC.

The rearrangement links TRBV4-1 to TRBJ2-3; the match to TRBD2 covers 7 bases. V gave up 3 bases and J gave up 2 bases; unmatched junction bases: 14. Looked up from germline, CDR1 is MGHRA and CDR2 is YSYEKL. The CDR3 runs 18 residues. This CDR3 reads CASSQGPLEAGFTDTQYF. The CDR3 region has the DNA TGCGCCAGCAGCCAGGGTCCCCTGGAAGCGGGGTTCACAGATACGCAGTATTTT.